A selection of T cell receptor beta chains follows, all from one sample in a study of T cells in Graves' hyperthyroidism and ophthalmopathy. TCRdb called the multiplex PCR reads again in MiXCR, with one record for every CDR3 protein. The data show about 410,000 distinct CDR3 sequences, about 14% seen once. Sequencing input: blood. The receptor set was obtained from a woman under 40 with Graves' ophthalmopathy. Both conserved end residues are part of each CDR3. A D gene is named only where the DNA matches it firmly. Size values are once, few and many counts, or a class for expanded clones, and some rows have none.

>TRBJ1-2|TRBV7-2|TRBD1|many|17
TGTGCCAGCAGCCTCGAACCGACAGGGATGGGGGGGGATGGCTACACCTTC
CASSLEPTGMGGDGYTF
>TRBJ2-3|TRBV28|.|few|15
TGTGCCAGCAAGGAGTCCCTCATCGGCACAGATACGCAGTATTTT
CASKESLIGTDTQYF
>TRBJ2-3|TRBV5-1|.|many|16
TGCGCCAGCGGTAAGGGTGGGGGACCCTCCACAGATACGCAGTATTTT
CASGKGGGPSTDTQYF
>TRBJ2-3|TRBV7-9|.|.|14
TGTGCCAGCAGCTTAAGGCAGGACACAGATACGCAGTATTTT
CASSLRQDTDTQYF
>TRBJ1-1|TRBV28|.|many|15
TGTGCCAGCAGTTTAAACAGGGTTCGAGGCACTGAAGCTTTCTTT
CASSLNRVRGTEAFF
>TRBJ1-1|TRBV20-1|.|many|14
TGCAGTGCTAGCGGAGGGGAGCTAAGGGCAGAAGCTTTCTTT
CSASGGELRAEAFF
>TRBJ1-6|TRBV14|.|few|13
TGTGCCAGCAGTCCAGGGTATAATTCACCCCTCCACTTT
CASSPGYNSPLHF
>TRBJ2-5|TRBV7-3|.|many|14
TGTGCCAGCAGCTTAGGTGGGCCTCAAGAGACCCAGTACTTC
CASSLGGPQETQYF
>TRBJ1-2|TRBV6-1|.|.|13
TGTGCCAGCAGCCCGCGGGAGGCCTATGGCTACACCTTC
CASSPREAYGYTF
>TRBJ2-1|TRBV20-1|TRBD2|many|15
TGCAGTGCTCCGCTTTTTAGCGGGGGGGCGGGTGAGCAGTTCTTC
CSAPLFSGGAGEQFF
>TRBJ2-4|TRBV7-3|.|.|16
TGTGCCAGCAGCCCACAGGGTTTTGGGGCCAAAAACATTCAGTACTTC
CASSPQGFGAKNIQYF
>TRBJ1-4|TRBV18|.|many|15
TGTGCCAGCTCACCACCCGCAGGGAGGGATGAAAAACTGTTTTTT
CASSPPAGRDEKLFF
>TRBJ1-1|TRBV28|TRBD1|many|16
TGTGCCAGCAGTCACCCCGGCAGCGGGACAGGGGGCAGAGCTTTCTTT
CASSHPGSGTGGRAFF
>TRBJ1-1|TRBV29-1|.|few|14
TGCAGCGTTGGAATGCTCCAGTTGAACACTGAAGCTTTCTTT
CSVGMLQLNTEAFF
>TRBJ1-4|TRBV5-6|TRBD1|.|15
TGTGCCAGCAGCAGGGAGGACAGGCGGAATGAAAAACTGTTTTTT
CASSREDRRNEKLFF
>TRBJ2-7|TRBV11-2|.|.|14
TGTGCCTCAGGGGCAGCTTCTGCGGGCGGGGAGCAGTACTTC
CASGAASAGGEQYF
>TRBJ2-5|TRBV7-8|.|many|15
TGTGCCAGCAGCTTAGATCGTTGGAACCAAGAGACCCAGTACTTC
CASSLDRWNQETQYF
>TRBJ2-7|TRBV30|TRBD1|.|13
TGTGCCTGGAGTCGACAGGGGAGGCACGAGCAGTACTTC
CAWSRQGRHEQYF
>TRBJ2-1|TRBV3-1|TRBD2|many|16
TGTGCCAGCGGGTTATTAGCGGGGGGCCGGAACAATGAGCAGTTCTTC
CASGLLAGGRNNEQFF
>TRBJ2-3|TRBV20-1|.|many|12
TGCAGTGCTAGATCTTGGACAGATACGCAGTATTTT
CSARSWTDTQYF
>TRBJ2-1|TRBV24-1|TRBD1|many|20
TGTGCCACCAGTGATTTTACCGGGACAGGGGGCTCTAGCTCCTACAATGAGCAGTTCTTC
CATSDFTGTGGSSSYNEQFF
>TRBJ2-7|TRBV20-1|.|.|15
TGCAGTGCTAGAGATCGGGGGCCTGGATATTACGAGCAGTACTTC
CSARDRGPGYYEQYF
>TRBJ2-5|TRBV29-1|.|.|12
TGCAGCGTTGAAATTCTGGCTCAGACCCAGTACTTC
CSVEILAQTQYF
>TRBJ2-2|TRBV12-3/TRBV12-4|.|many|17
TGTGCCAGCAGTTTTGGCATCCCGATCGGGAACACCGGGGAGCTGTTTTTT
CASSFGIPIGNTGELFF
>TRBJ2-3|TRBV12-3/TRBV12-4|TRBD1|many|16
TGTGCCAGCAGTTTAGGGACAGGGGGCCATGAAGATACGCAGTATTTT
CASSLGTGGHEDTQYF
>TRBJ2-1|TRBV6-2/TRBV6-3|TRBD2|many|16
TGTGCCAGCAGTTTTACATTAGCGGGGGGAAACAATGAGCAGTTCTTC
CASSFTLAGGNNEQFF
>TRBJ1-2|TRBV10-2|.|few|13
TGCGCCAGCAGTGAGTCGAGGATCTATGGCTACACCTTC
CASSESRIYGYTF
>TRBJ2-2|TRBV7-2|.|many|16
TGTGCCAGCAGCTCTTTTGGGACACTAAACACCGGGGAGCTGTTTTTT
CASSSFGTLNTGELFF
>TRBJ1-3|TRBV29-1|.|few|13
TGCAGCGTTGAGGGGAGCTCTGGAAACACCATATATTTT
CSVEGSSGNTIYF
>TRBJ2-7|TRBV28|TRBD1|many|14
TGTGCCAGCAGGCCTCCGGGACAGGGGTTCGAGCAGTACTTC
CASRPPGQGFEQYF
>TRBJ2-5|TRBV20-1|.|many|13
TGCAGTGCTAGGGCATGGGACCAAGAGACCCAGTACTTC
CSARAWDQETQYF
>TRBJ2-3|TRBV19|TRBD1|few|14
TGTGCCAGTCTCAAACAGGGGGCATCGGATACGCAGTATTTT
CASLKQGASDTQYF
>TRBJ1-4|TRBV11-2|.|many|13
TGTGCCAGCAGCTTAGGGTCGTCGGAAAAACTGTTTTTT
CASSLGSSEKLFF
>TRBJ2-2|TRBV6-1|.|.|14
TGTGCCAGCAGCTTCTGGGCTAACACCGGGGAGCTGTTTTTT
CASSFWANTGELFF
>TRBJ2-5|TRBV20-1|.|many|12
TGCAGTGCTAGGACTGTTCAAGAGACCCAGTACTTC
CSARTVQETQYF
>TRBJ2-3|TRBV6-1|.|many|15
TGTGCCAGCAGTGAAGAGGACTTAAACACAGATACGCAGTATTTT
CASSEEDLNTDTQYF
>TRBJ1-1|TRBV6-1|.|many|13
TGTGCCAGCCGCAGGGTCGGGTCTACTGAAGCTTTCTTT
CASRRVGSTEAFF
>TRBJ1-6|TRBV30|TRBD1|many|15
TGTGCCTGGCGCCGGGACAGAAATTGGAATTCACCCCTCCACTTT
CAWRRDRNWNSPLHF
>TRBJ1-4|TRBV18|.|many|14
TGTGCCAGCTCACCGACGGGCGCGGATGAAAAACTGTTTTTT
CASSPTGADEKLFF
>TRBJ1-5|TRBV28|.|many|14
TGTGCCAGCAGCCTGACAGTCGCGAAGCAGCCCCAGCATTTT
CASSLTVAKQPQHF
>TRBJ1-6|TRBV28|.|many|14
TGTGCCAGCAGTTTAATACAGAATAATTCACCCCTCCACTTT
CASSLIQNNSPLHF
>TRBJ1-1|TRBV27|.|many|16
TGTGCCAGCAGGGCAGGGGACTATTACATGAACACTGAAGCTTTCTTT
CASRAGDYYMNTEAFF
>TRBJ1-3|TRBV11-2|.|many|13
TGTGCCACTTCCACAGGGCTGGAAAACACCATATATTTT
CATSTGLENTIYF
>TRBJ2-5|TRBV3-1|.|many|18
TGTGCCAGCAGCCCAACACCCACCGCAGACAGATTCCAAGAGACCCAGTACTTC
CASSPTPTADRFQETQYF
>TRBJ1-1|TRBV10-3|.|few|14
TGTGCCACTGGGAGGGGCCGGGAGAACACTGAAGCTTTCTTT
CATGRGRENTEAFF
>TRBJ2-1|TRBV5-5|TRBD2|many|14
TGTGCCAGCAGCGGCTTGACTAGCAGGAATGAGCAGTTCTTC
CASSGLTSRNEQFF
>TRBJ1-6|TRBV28|.|.|8
TGTGCCAGCGGCTCCCTCCACTTT
CASGSLHF
>TRBJ1-2|TRBV9|TRBD1|.|15
TGTGCCAGCAGCGAAGGGGGCGCCGGTAGATATGGCTACACCTTC
CASSEGGAGRYGYTF
>TRBJ2-7|TRBV7-2|.|many|14
TGTGCCAGCAGCTTAGCACTAGCCCCCTACGAGCAGTACTTC
CASSLALAPYEQYF